Following are 15 T cell receptor beta chains from one sample sequenced in a study of blood T cell repertoires in COVID-19. Libraries were prepared by immunoSEQ multiplex PCR; TCRdb keeps only in-frame clonotypes and omits some of them. Of roughly 37,000 clones in the sample, around four fifths were seen once. The specimen was peripheral blood. These TCRs come from a human donor in a cohort sampled during active COVID-19.

Only one count was recorded for this clone. The chain employs TRBV11-3 and TRBJ2-1; 11 nucleotides align to TRBD2. Trimming cost V 3 bases and J 4 bases; bases outside gene matches: 2. Germline V gives CDR1 SGHNT, CDR2 YENEEA. CDR3 length equals 15 residues. This CDR3 reads CASSFLAGGYNEQFF. The CDR3 DNA follows: TGTGCCAGCAGCTTCCTAGCGGGGGGATACAATGAGCAGTTCTTC.

This sequence joins TRBV2 and TRBJ1-4; 8 bases match TRBD1. Germline lookup yields CDR1 SNHLY and CDR2 FYNNEI. The CDR3 totals 14 residues. Trimming removed 4 bases from V and 10 bases from J; junction bases left unmatched: 8. The chain's CDR3 is CASSVSDRVAKLFF. CDR3 DNA: TGTGCCAGCAGTGTCTCGGACAGGGTAGCAAAACTGTTTTTT.

This chain uses TRBV19 with TRBJ1-1, with TRBD1 as a possible D gene (5 bases). CDR3 length: 14 amino acids. CDR1 and CDR2 from the germline V gene are LNHDA and SQIVND (reference sequence). Trimming cost V 0 bases and J 2 bases, with 7 bases left between them. The CDR3 region is CASSIEGVNTEAFF. CDR3 nucleotides: TGTGCCAGTAGTATAGAAGGGGTAAACACTGAAGCTTTCTTT.

The chain uses TRBV4-3 and TRBJ1-2; no definite D call. The CDR3 has 15 amino acids. Germline-derived CDR1 and CDR2 are LGHNA and YSLEER. Trimming took off 0 bases at V and 4 bases at J, with 12 bases between the two ends. CDR3 amino acids: CASSQDRNGGYGYTF. The CDR3 DNA reads as TGCGCCAGCAGCCAAGATAGAAACGGAGGCTATGGCTACACCTTC.

This chain joins TRBV6-5 and TRBJ1-2; 8 bases are a match to TRBD1. There are 14 residues in the CDR3. J lost 3 bases, V lost 3 bases, and 3 bases had no gene match. From germline, CDR1 is MNHEY and CDR2 SVGAGI. This CDR3 reads CASSYGQGHYGYTF. CDR3 coding DNA: TGTGCCAGCAGTTATGGACAGGGCCACTATGGCTACACCTTC.

The V call is TRBV4-3, the J call TRBJ1-1; TRBD1 is a possible D gene (5 bases). From germline, CDR1 is LGHNA and CDR2 YSLEER. The V gene lost 1 base and the J gene lost 6 bases, with 15 bases spanning the gap. The CDR3 sequence is 15 residues long. CDR3 sequence reads: CASSQGRVFGAEAFF. The DNA for the CDR3 is TGCGCCAGCAGCCAAGGCAGGGTTTTCGGAGCTGAAGCTTTCTTT.

The chain has TRBV6-2 or TRBV6-3 and TRBJ1-3; D is perhaps TRBD1 (6 bases). Germline CDR1 is MNHEY and CDR2 is SVGEGT. The CDR3 loop spans 14 amino acids. V lost 2 bases, J lost 4 bases, and 9 bases lay in between. The CDR3 DNA reads TGTGCCAGCAGTTACAGGGGGATCGGAAACACCATATATTTT. This sequence encodes CASSYRGIGNTIYF.

This clone was observed a few times. The CDR3 region has the DNA TGTGCCAGCAGCCGACCGACTAGGGGTAACAGTGGTGAGCAGTTCTTC. Its translation is CASSRPTRGNSGEQFF. V gene TRBV3-1 (or the pseudogene TRBV3-2) combines with J gene TRBJ2-1, with D perhaps matching TRBD2 (6 bases). The CDR3 length is 16 residues. Germline V lookup: CDR1 LGHDT, CDR2 YNNKEL (reference sequence). Trimming left V 4 bases short and J 9 bases short, with 22 bases between.

The rearrangement links TRBV3-1 (or the pseudogene TRBV3-2) to TRBJ2-2; D possibly corresponds to TRBD2 (6 bases). The CDR3 covers 14 residues. V lost 2 bases to trimming and J lost 5 bases, with 9 bases between them. Germline-derived CDR1 and CDR2 are LGHDT and YNNKEL (reference sequence). CDR3 residues: CASSQTSSTGELFF. CDR3 DNA sequence: TGTGCCAGCAGCCAAACTAGCTCTACCGGGGAGCTGTTTTTT.

The CDR3 DNA reads as TGTGCCAGCACCCCCACAGGGGTTGAGACTGAAGCTTTCTTT. Its translation is CASTPTGVETEAFF. The J gene is TRBJ1-1, the V gene TRBV5-4, with 7 bases aligning to TRBD1. The germline V gene has CDR1 SGHNT and CDR2 YYREEE (reference sequence). The CDR3 has 14 amino acids. J was trimmed by 5 bases and V by 6 bases; bases with no gene match: 10.

This clone was seen once. The gene calls are TRBV18 and TRBJ1-6, with 9 bases matching TRBD1. There are 16 residues in the CDR3. Germline V gives CDR1 KGHSH, CDR2 LQKENI. J was trimmed by 6 bases and V by 0 bases; bases with no gene match: 3. The CDR3 DNA follows: TGTGCCAGCTCACCACCGCAGACAGGGGGTAATTCACCCCTCCACTTT. It encodes CASSPPQTGGNSPLHF. The full variable domain, completed using reference TRBV18 and TRBJ1-6, is NAGVMQNPRHLVRRRGQEARLRCSPMKGHSHVYWYRQLPEEGLKFMVYLQKENIIDESGMPKERFSAEFPKEGPSILRIQQVVRGDSAAYFCASSPPQTGGNSPLHFGNGTRLTVT.

The CDR3, as DNA: TGTGCCAGCAGCTTAGCGTACGGGAACACTGAAGCTTTCTTT. Amino acids: CASSLAYGNTEAFF. V is TRBV7-2 and J is TRBJ1-1; D is unclear. The CDR3 is made up of 14 amino acids. The V gene lost 0 bases and the J gene lost 1 base, with 6 bases spanning the gap. In germline, CDR1 is SGHTA, CDR2 FQGNSA.

The gene calls are TRBV10-3 and TRBJ1-6, with 7 bases that match TRBD1. In germline, CDR1 is ENHRY, CDR2 SYGVKD. This CDR3 has 14 residues. Trimming at V came to 7 bases and at J to 8 bases, leaving 8 bases not matched to a gene. The CDR3 spells CAIKTTGSDSPLHF. The CDR3 DNA is TGTGCCATCAAAACGACAGGGTCTGATTCACCCCTCCACTTT.

This sequence joins TRBV9 and TRBJ2-1; TRBD1 aligns across 10 bases. The CDR3 covers 16 residues. Germline CDR1 reads SGDLS; CDR2 reads YYNGEE. V shed 2 bases and J 5 bases; nucleotides not matched to a gene: 7. CDR3 nucleotide sequence: TGTGCCAGCAGCGTGACCCGGGACAGGGGCGACAATGAGCAGTTCTTC. Translation: CASSVTRDRGDNEQFF.

The chain couples TRBV4-3 to TRBJ1-6; D unclear. Germline CDR1 LGHNA, CDR2 YSLEER. Trimming left V 0 bases short and J 6 bases short, with 9 bases between. This CDR3 is built from 15 residues. CDR3 nucleotide sequence: TGCGCCAGCAGCCAAGATGGGCAGGCTAATTCACCCCTCCACTTT. Translation gives CASSQDGQANSPLHF.